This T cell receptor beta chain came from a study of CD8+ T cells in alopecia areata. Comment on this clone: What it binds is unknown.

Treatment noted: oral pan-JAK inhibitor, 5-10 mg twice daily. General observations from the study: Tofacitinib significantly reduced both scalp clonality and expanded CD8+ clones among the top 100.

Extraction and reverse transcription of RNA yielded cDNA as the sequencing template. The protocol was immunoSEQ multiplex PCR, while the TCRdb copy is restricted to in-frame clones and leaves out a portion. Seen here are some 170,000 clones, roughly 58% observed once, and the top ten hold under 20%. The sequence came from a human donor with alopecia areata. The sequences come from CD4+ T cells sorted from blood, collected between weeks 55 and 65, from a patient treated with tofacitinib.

The CDR3: CASSETGVYTEAFF. The CDR3 region has the DNA TGTGCCAGCAGTGAGACAGGGGTCTACACTGAAGCTTTCTTT. V and J are TRBV2 and TRBJ1-1, with 8 nucleotides matching TRBD1. Germline values: CDR1 SNHLY, CDR2 FYNNEI. CDR3 size: 14 residues. The V segment lost 3 bases and the J segment 3 bases; nucleotides outside the gene matches: 3.